The rows below give T cell receptor beta chains drawn from one sample of a study of Graves' ophthalmopathy and Graves' hyperthyroidism. TCRdb ran MiXCR on the multiplex PCR reads and lists one entry per CDR3 protein. The sample holds approximately 540,000 distinct CDR3 sequences, less than 40% seen once. Material: peripheral blood or thyroid tissue (not recorded which). These receptors originate from an adult man with Graves' hyperthyroidism. CDR3s include the opening cysteine and the closing phenylalanine or tryptophan. D genes are given only for firm matches. Clone size is shown for a subset of rows, as once, few, many or a class of expanded clone.

j_call | d_call | clone_size | v_call | cdr3_aa | cdr3_nt
TRBJ2-3 | TRBD2 | many | TRBV29-1 | CSVRGTSGFTDTQYF | TGCAGCGTTCGCGGGACTAGCGGGTTCACAGATACGCAGTATTTT
TRBJ2-6 | NA | NA | TRBV6-5 | CASMLSSGANVLTF | TGTGCCAGCATGCTGAGCTCTGGGGCCAACGTCCTGACTTTC
TRBJ2-7 | NA | NA | TRBV9 | CASSAALGEQYF | TGTGCCAGCAGCGCTGCCCTTGGCGAGCAGTACTTC
TRBJ2-7 | NA | NA | TRBV7-2 | CASSPVLRFEQYF | TGTGCCAGCAGCCCAGTACTCCGTTTCGAGCAGTACTTC
TRBJ2-7 | NA | NA | TRBV20-1 | CSASPGGKNSYEQYF | TGCAGTGCTAGTCCGGGCGGGAAGAACTCCTACGAGCAGTACTTC
TRBJ2-6 | TRBD1 | NA | TRBV7-8 | CASSHLGTVGANVLTF | TGTGCCAGCAGCCACCTCGGGACAGTTGGGGCCAACGTCCTGACTTTC
TRBJ1-1 | NA | many | TRBV5-8 | CASSRGPTEAFF | TGTGCCAGCAGCCGGGGGCCGACTGAAGCTTTCTTT
TRBJ1-4 | TRBD1 | NA | TRBV7-9 | CASSSPGQKLFF | TGTGCCAGCAGTTCTCCGGGACAGAAACTGTTTTTT
TRBJ2-7 | TRBD1 | NA | TRBV29-1 | CSLGMGRGTHEQYF | TGCAGCTTAGGCATGGGCAGGGGGACCCACGAGCAGTACTTC
TRBJ1-1 | NA | NA | TRBV7-9 | CASSSAGPDQNPEAFF | TGTGCCAGCAGCTCGGCGGGGCCTGATCAGAACCCTGAAGCTTTCTTT
TRBJ2-7 | NA | NA | TRBV20-1 | CSARRKGGGTDTQYF | TGCAGTGCTAGAAGAAAGGGAGGGGGCACAGATACGCAGTACTTC
TRBJ1-5 | TRBD1 | NA | TRBV20-1 | CSAIPRGSNQPQHF | TGCAGTGCCATCCCCAGGGGGAGCAATCAGCCCCAGCATTTT
TRBJ1-6 | TRBD1 | NA | TRBV29-1 | CSAGTGLNSPLHF | TGCAGCGCCGGGACAGGGTTGAACTCACCCCTCCACTTT
TRBJ1-4 | NA | few | TRBV4-1 | CASSPPGAEKLFF | TGCGCCAGCAGCCCTCCGGGAGCTGAAAAACTGTTTTTT
TRBJ1-3 | NA | NA | TRBV29-1 | CSARTAVGNTIYF | TGCAGCGCACGGACAGCCGTCGGGAACACCATATATTTT
TRBJ1-2 | NA | once | TRBV20-1 | CSARDVGGANYGYTF | TGCAGTGCTAGAGACGTTGGGGGAGCTAACTATGGCTACACCTTC
TRBJ2-5 | TRBD2 | NA | TRBV13 | CASSPPAGGSETQYF | TGTGCCAGCTCACCACCGGCGGGAGGGTCGGAGACCCAGTACTTC
TRBJ1-1 | NA | many | TRBV28 | CASSLPGMNTEAFF | TGTGCCAGCAGTTTACCCGGAATGAACACTGAAGCTTTCTTT
TRBJ2-3 | TRBD2 | many | TRBV2 | CASTVAGGTDTQYF | TGTGCCAGCACCGTAGCGGGGGGCACAGATACGCAGTATTTT
TRBJ2-7 | TRBD1 | many | TRBV7-9 | CASSFNQGARYEQYF | TGTGCCAGCAGCTTCAATCAGGGGGCGCGGTACGAGCAGTACTTC
TRBJ1-4 | TRBD1 | NA | TRBV19 | CRDRENEKLFF | TGTCGGGACAGGGAAAATGAAAAACTGTTTTTT
TRBJ1-3 | TRBD1 | NA | TRBV6-5 | CASGWGQQIGNTIYF | TGTGCCAGCGGTTGGGGACAGCAGATTGGAAACACCATATATTTT
TRBJ1-1 | NA | NA | TRBV12-3/TRBV12-4 | CASSPPLDYTEAFF | TGTGCCAGCTCACCACCTTTGGATTACACTGAAGCTTTCTTT
TRBJ1-1 | NA | NA | TRBV2 | CASSEIAGPEAFF | TGTGCCAGCAGTGAGATCGCCGGACCTGAAGCTTTCTTT
TRBJ2-7 | NA | NA | TRBV7-2 | CASSPAARDPFNEQYF | TGTGCCAGCAGCCCCGCTGCCAGGGACCCATTCAATGAGCAGTACTTC
TRBJ2-7 | NA | once | TRBV7-9 | CASSVAKTNEQYF | TGTGCCAGCAGCGTTGCCAAGACGAACGAGCAGTACTTC
TRBJ1-5 | NA | NA | TRBV7-9 | CASSIDAGTASPQHF | TGTGCCAGTAGTATAGACGCCGGGACTGCAAGCCCCCAGCATTTT
TRBJ1-1 | NA | many | TRBV19 | CATRTDGRTEAFF | TGTGCCACCAGGACAGACGGACGCACTGAAGCTTTCTTT
TRBJ1-4 | NA | many | TRBV5-5 | CASSATGLQDEKLFF | TGTGCCAGCAGCGCAACAGGGCTTCAAGATGAAAAACTGTTTTTT
TRBJ1-2 | NA | many | TRBV10-3 | CAISGSGDYGYTF | TGTGCCATCAGTGGGTCGGGCGACTATGGCTACACCTTC
TRBJ1-6 | NA | NA | TRBV18 | CASSPESVGNSPLHF | TGTGCCAGCTCACCCGAATCGGTAGGCAATTCACCCCTCCACTTT
TRBJ1-1 | TRBD1 | NA | TRBV29-1 | CSSGTGTNTEAFF | TGCAGCTCCGGGACAGGAACGAACACTGAAGCTTTCTTT
TRBJ1-1 | NA | NA | TRBV3-1 | CASSQEDEAFF | TGTGCCAGCAGCCAAGAAGATGAAGCTTTCTTT
TRBJ2-5 | TRBD1 | NA | TRBV29-1 | CSVVWTGGETQYF | TGCAGCGTTGTGTGGACAGGGGGCGAGACCCAGTACTTC
TRBJ2-5 | NA | NA | TRBV29-1 | CSVVGYQETQYF | TGCAGCGTTGTGGGTTACCAAGAGACCCAGTACTTC
TRBJ1-2 | NA | once | TRBV9 | CASSVSGTIGYTF | TGTGCCAGCAGCGTTAGCGGGACTATAGGCTACACCTTC
TRBJ2-4 | TRBD1 | few | TRBV12-3/TRBV12-4 | CASSLKTGKRGIQYF | TGTGCCAGCAGTTTAAAGACAGGGAAGAGGGGCATTCAGTACTTC
TRBJ1-1 | NA | many | TRBV24-1 | CATSDQWNTEAFF | TGTGCCACCAGTGATCAGTGGAACACTGAAGCTTTCTTT
TRBJ2-7 | NA | few | TRBV10-3 | CAISEGLVVEQYF | TGTGCCATCAGTGAAGGACTGGTCGTGGAGCAGTACTTC
TRBJ1-4 | TRBD1 | few | TRBV5-1 | CASSLEPGQVLRNEKLFF | TGCGCCAGCAGCTTGGAACCGGGACAGGTATTGCGGAATGAAAAACTGTTTTTT
TRBJ2-1 | TRBD1 | NA | TRBV29-1 | CSVERVQGVINEQFF | TGCAGCGTTGAAAGGGTACAGGGGGTTATCAATGAGCAGTTCTTC
TRBJ1-6 | TRBD1 | once | TRBV12-3/TRBV12-4 | CASSKGQGVNSPLHF | TGTGCCAGCAGTAAGGGACAGGGGGTAAATTCACCCCTCCACTTT
TRBJ2-7 | TRBD1 | NA | TRBV7-9 | CASSSWDRGDYEQYF | TGTGCCAGCAGCTCATGGGACAGGGGGGACTACGAGCAGTACTTC
TRBJ2-2 | TRBD1 | NA | TRBV7-2 | CASSPKWDRVTGKLFF | TGTGCCAGCAGTCCGAAATGGGACAGGGTCACCGGGAAGCTGTTTTTT
TRBJ2-5 | TRBD1 | many | TRBV25-1 | CASSENRYPGQGFTETQYF | TGTGCCAGCAGTGAAAATCGATACCCGGGACAGGGGTTTACGGAGACCCAGTACTTC
TRBJ2-7 | NA | NA | TRBV3-1 | CASSSTGPYEQYF | TGTGCCAGCAGCAGTACAGGGCCCTACGAGCAGTACTTC